Each of the 32 T cell receptor beta chains below was sequenced from the same sample in a study of beta chain features in type 1 diabetes. Every isolated RNA sample was fully reverse transcribed, so sequencing captured expressed TCRB transcripts. Measured with immunoSEQ multiplex PCR; TCRdb has only the in-frame clones, and not every one. The sample shows 300,000 to 400,000 clones, around 7.6% of them seen only once. The sequencing sample was made of central memory CD4+ T cells from blood. These receptors were obtained from a woman aged 18-35 years in good health.

This clone was picked up a small number of times. Distinct nucleotide sequences in the sample also encode this CDR3. The chain is built from TRBV2 and TRBJ2-7; TRBD1 is a possible D gene (5 bases). CDR1 is SNHLY, CDR2 FYNNEI, per germline. This CDR3 contains 11 residues. V lost 5 bases and J lost 3, with 5 bases in between. The CDR3 is CASSTGYEQYF. CDR3 in DNA: TGTGCCAGCAGTACAGGCTACGAGCAGTACTTC. Using reference TRBV2 and TRBJ2-7 for the parts outside the CDR3, the full variable domain is EPEVTQTPSHQVTQMGQEVILRCVPISNHLYFYWYRQILGQKVEFLVSFYNNEISEKSEIFDDQFSVERPDGSNFTLKIRSTKLEDSAMYFCASSTGYEQYFGPGTRLTVT.

The table lists this clone with many counts. The chain joins TRBV6-5 to TRBJ2-1, with a weak D call TRBD1 (5 bases). V was clipped by 2 bases and J by 7 bases, with 15 bases between them. Germline V lookup: CDR1 MNHEY, CDR2 SVGAGI. The CDR3 spans 15 residues. CDR3: CASSYLINQGNEQFF. Written as DNA, the CDR3 is TGTGCCAGCAGTTACCTGATCAACCAGGGTAATGAGCAGTTCTTC.

The sample holds a few counts of this clone. The same CDR3 arises from other DNA sequences in this sample as well. The chain is built from TRBV10-3 and TRBJ2-5; weak D call: TRBD2 (5 bases). Germline V gene lookup returns CDR1 ENHRY and CDR2 SYGVKD. V lost 0 bases and J lost 5, with 10 bases in between. The CDR3 runs to 14 residues. Here the CDR3 reads CAISESRVGETQYF. CDR3 in DNA: TGTGCCATCAGTGAGTCGAGGGTCGGGGAGACCCAGTACTTC.

The chain carries TRBV9 and TRBJ2-3; 7 positions agree with TRBD1. The junction had 3 bases not matched to a gene; V was cut back by 2 bases and J by 0 bases. The CDR3 runs to 15 residues. The germline V gene has CDR1 SGDLS and CDR2 YYNGEE. Here the CDR3 reads CASSVWDRSTDTQYF. The CDR3 bases are TGTGCCAGCAGCGTGTGGGACAGAAGCACAGATACGCAGTATTTT.

This clone has only a few counts. The chain joins TRBV27 to TRBJ2-7, with TRBD1 identical over 9 bases. J was trimmed by 2 bases and V by 2 bases; bases with no gene match: 4. The CDR3 sequence is 15 residues long. Germline V CDR1 and CDR2: MNHEY, SMNVEV (reference sequence). The CDR3 region has the DNA TGTGCCAGCAGTTTAGTGGGGACAGGGCCCTACGAGCAGTACTTC. It is translated as CASSLVGTGPYEQYF.

The DNA of the CDR3 is TGTGCCAGCAGCTTGGGGGGCTTTAATCAGCCCCAGCATTTT. Its protein product is CASSLGGFNQPQHF. The chain couples TRBV7-9 to TRBJ1-5, with D tentatively TRBD1 (6 bases). Germline loops: CDR1 SEHNR, CDR2 FQNEAQ (reference sequence). The CDR3 runs to 14 residues. Trimming cost V 3 bases and J 4 bases, with 10 bases left between them.

This clone has just a few counts. J is TRBJ2-5 and V is TRBV5-4; TRBD2 matches at 16 bases. The CDR3 consists of 18 residues. V lost 4 bases to trimming and J lost 5 bases; unmatched junction nucleotides: 11. Germline CDR1 is SGHNT and CDR2 is YYREEE (reference sequence). CDR3 amino acids: CASSPPGLAGGPGETQYF. CDR3 nucleotides: TGTGCCAGCAGCCCTCCGGGACTAGCGGGAGGGCCTGGCGAGACCCAGTACTTC.

This clone showed up just a few times. This chain joins TRBV7-2 and TRBJ2-2; D is undetermined. V was shortened by 3 bases and J by 7 bases, with 12 bases between the two germline ends. The CDR3 covers 14 residues. From germline, CDR1 is SGHTA and CDR2 FQGNSA. CDR3 DNA sequence: TGTGCCAGCAGCTTGTATGGGGTCGGCGGGGAGCTGTTTTTT. Its translation is CASSLYGVGGELFF.

Only a few counts were recorded for this clone. The chain is built from TRBV15 and TRBJ2-5; D remains unclear. With the DNA end fitting TRBJ2-7 better, the J assignment may be wrong. Germline assignment: CDR1 LNHNV and CDR2 YYDKDF (reference sequence). CDR3 size: 13 residues. The CDR3: CATSSLGMDEQYF. CDR3 coding DNA: TGTGCCACCAGCAGTCTTGGCATGGACGAGCAGTACTTC.

This clone was counted a few times. This sequence joins TRBV4-1 and TRBJ1-1; TRBD1 might be the D (5 bases). Germline V gives CDR1 MGHRA, CDR2 YSYEKL. V was cut by 2 bases and J by 7 bases, with 11 bases left in between. The CDR3 is made up of 13 amino acids. As DNA, the CDR3 is TGCGCCAGCAGCCAAACGCCGGGACTTGAAGCTTTCTTT. It encodes CASSQTPGLEAFF.

The chain recombines TRBV7-2 with TRBJ2-6; D unclear. This CDR3 contains 11 residues. In germline, CDR1 is SGHTA, CDR2 FQGNSA. The germline V and J ends were trimmed by 5 bases and 5 bases, with 1 base remaining between them. CDR3 nucleotide sequence: TGTGCCAGCAGCCGGGCCAACGTCCTGACTTTC. Amino acids: CASSRANVLTF.

Many counts were recorded for this clone. The rearrangement uses TRBV7-3 and TRBJ2-6, with TRBD1 as a possible D gene (6 bases). Germline CDR1 reads SGHTA; CDR2 reads FQGTGA. The V gene lost 5 bases and the J gene lost 5 bases, with 13 bases spanning the gap. The CDR3 length is 15 residues. The CDR3 protein is CASSLGQVRANVLTF. The CDR3 DNA reads as TGTGCCAGCAGCCTGGGACAAGTGCGGGCCAACGTCCTGACTTTC.

A few counts support this clone. The rearrangement uses TRBV19 and TRBJ2-1; 10 positions agree with TRBD1. The CDR3 sequence is 13 residues long. J lost 9 bases, V lost 9 bases, and 8 bases had no gene match. Germline CDR1 reads LNHDA; CDR2 reads SQIVND (reference sequence). CDR3 in amino acids: CASTRDRGAEQFF. For the CDR3, the DNA is TGTGCCAGCACCCGGGACAGGGGAGCTGAGCAGTTCTTC.

The chain is built from TRBV19 and TRBJ2-3, with 8 bases lining up with TRBD1. The CDR3 is made up of 14 amino acids. The trim removed 2 bases at V and 4 bases at J, leaving 2 bases unmatched. Per germline, CDR1 LNHDA and CDR2 SQIVND (reference sequence). The DNA of the CDR3 is TGTGCCAGTAGTATACAACAGGGGGCAGATACGCAGTATTTT. This gives the protein CASSIQQGADTQYF. The entire variable domain, with the rest obtained from reference TRBV19 and TRBJ2-3, is as follows: DGGITQSPKYLFRKEGQNVTLSCEQNLNHDAMYWYRQDPGQGLRLIYYSQIVNDFQKGDIAEGYSVSREKKESFPLTVTSAQKNPTAFYLCASSIQQGADTQYFGPGTRLTVL.

About this clone itself: The same CDR3 arises from other DNA sequences in this sample as well. The rearrangement links TRBV5-1 to TRBJ2-1, with D hard to call. Trimming took off 5 bases at V and 10 bases at J, with 10 bases between the two ends. There are 11 residues in the CDR3. Germline CDR1 and CDR2: SGHRS and YFSETQ. CDR3 bases: TGCGCCAGCAGTCCGGACCAAGAGCAGTTCTTC. Translating gives CASSPDQEQFF.

This clone showed up just a few times. This sequence joins TRBV7-2 and TRBJ2-7; 14 positions agree with TRBD2. This CDR3 contains 17 residues. Germline CDR1 SGHTA, CDR2 FQGNSA. J lost 6 bases, V lost 5 bases, and 12 bases had no gene match. The CDR3 here is CASSPGQGLAGAAEQYF. The CDR3 DNA follows: TGTGCCAGCAGCCCGGGACAGGGACTAGCGGGAGCTGCCGAGCAGTACTTC.

This chain connects TRBV7-9 to TRBJ2-1; D call uncertain. V was pared by 3 bases and J by 5 bases, with 11 bases between. There are 14 residues in the CDR3. Germline V gene sequence: CDR1 SEHNR, CDR2 FQNEAQ (reference sequence). CDR3 amino acids: CASSFTGWDNEQFF. The CDR3 nucleotides read TGTGCCAGCAGCTTCACCGGTTGGGACAATGAGCAGTTCTTC.

A few counts support this clone. V and J are TRBV10-3 and TRBJ2-3; 12 nucleotides match TRBD2. Germline lookup yields CDR1 ENHRY and CDR2 SYGVKD. This CDR3 has 16 residues. V was pared by 6 bases and J by 3 bases, with 7 bases of the junction left unmatched. The CDR3 is CAIRGHTSGRTDTQYF. Here the CDR3 DNA reads TGTGCCATCAGGGGCCACACTAGCGGGAGGACAGATACGCAGTATTTT.

This clone was seen a few times. V is TRBV6-5 and J is TRBJ2-2; D unclear. This CDR3 has 13 amino acids. Trimming removed 2 bases from V and 7 bases from J, with 8 bases in between. The germline V gene encodes CDR1 MNHEY and CDR2 SVGAGI. The CDR3 DNA reads as TGTGCCAGCAGTTACCTGGTGATCGGGGAGCTGTTTTTT. The encoded protein is CASSYLVIGELFF.

V is TRBV10-3 and J is TRBJ2-7, with TRBD2 as a possible D gene (5 bases). CDR1 is ENHRY and CDR2 is SYGVKD in the germline V gene. The V gene lost 6 bases and the J gene lost 0 bases, with 15 bases spanning the gap. This CDR3 is 15 amino acids long. This CDR3 is CAIRDSGSSSYEQYF. The CDR3 region has the DNA TGTGCCATCAGGGACTCCGGATCGAGCTCCTACGAGCAGTACTTC.

This clone has more than one count but fewer than ten. The V call is TRBV7-9, the J call TRBJ2-7, with D perhaps assigned TRBD1 or TRBD2 (5 bases each). The germline V gene has CDR1 SEHNR and CDR2 FQNEAQ (reference sequence). This CDR3 has 13 amino acids. The V end was cut by 5 bases, the J end by 3 bases, with 11 bases between. This chain's CDR3 is CASSLLGGYEQYF. In DNA form, the CDR3 reads TGTGCCAGCAGCCTCCTTGGGGGCTACGAGCAGTACTTC.

This clone has at least ten counts. V and J are TRBV4-3 and TRBJ2-1, with 10 bases matching TRBD2. The ends lost 0 bases at V and 4 bases at J; junction bases unmatched: 9. CDR3 length: 18 amino acids. Germline assignment: CDR1 LGHNA and CDR2 YSLEER. In nucleotides, the CDR3 is TGCGCCAGCAGCCAAGATTGGGCTAGCGGGAGACGTTACAATGAGCAGTTCTTC. Translated: CASSQDWASGRRYNEQFF.

This clone was found a few times. The genes are TRBV15 and TRBJ1-2, with 10 bases aligning to TRBD1. The germline CDR1 and CDR2 sequences are LNHNV and YYDKDF (reference sequence). The CDR3 has 15 residues. V was clipped by 7 bases and J by 2 bases; unmatched bases: 7. The CDR3: CATTRDRGSNYGYTF. The CDR3 DNA reads as TGTGCCACCACCAGGGACAGGGGTTCAAACTATGGCTACACCTTC.

The J gene is TRBJ2-5, the V gene TRBV5-6; a weak D match, TRBD1 (6 bases). Germline assignment: CDR1 SGHDT and CDR2 YYEEEE. Trimming removed 4 bases from V and 4 bases from J, with 14 bases in between. This CDR3 has 14 amino acids. Written as DNA, the CDR3 is TGTGCCAGCAGCCGCGACAGGCTCGGAGAGACCCAGTACTTC. Translation gives CASSRDRLGETQYF. The complete variable domain, with remaining parts taken from reference TRBV5-6 and TRBJ2-5, reads DAGVTQSPTHLIKTRGQQVTLRCSPKSGHDTVSWYQQALGQGPQFIFQYYEEEERQRGNFPDRFSGHQFPNYSSELNVNALLLGDSALYLCASSRDRLGETQYFGPGTRLLVL.

The gene calls are TRBV29-1 and TRBJ2-2; 9 nucleotides match TRBD2. CDR1 SQVTM and CDR2 ANQGSEA come from the germline V gene. The CDR3 is 14 amino acids. The CDR3 is CAGGATTNTGELFF. CDR3 coding DNA: TGCGCGGGAGGGGCTACAACGAACACCGGGGAGCTGTTTTTT.

This clone has just a few counts. The rearrangement uses TRBV4-1 and TRBJ1-4; weak D call: TRBD1 (6 bases). The V end lost 1 base, the J end lost 13 bases, and 16 bases lay between the germline ends. CDR1 is MGHRA, CDR2 YSYEKL, per germline. The CDR3 is 14 residues long. The CDR3 DNA is TGCGCCAGCAGCCAAGGGTCCGTTGAGGGGGTACTGTTTTTT. Translating gives CASSQGSVEGVLFF.

This clone has more than one count but fewer than ten. The DNA of the CDR3 is TGTGCCATCAGTGAGTCGGGAGTCGGAAATCCTAGCACAGATACGCAGTATTTT. This translates into CAISESGVGNPSTDTQYF. This chain connects TRBV10-3 to TRBJ2-3; D might be TRBD2 (5 bases). Germline CDR1 and CDR2: ENHRY and SYGVKD. Trimming removed 0 bases from V and 0 bases from J, with 16 bases in between. This CDR3 comprises 18 residues.

This chain links TRBV29-1 with TRBJ2-1, with D possibly being TRBD1 or TRBD2 (5 bases each). Germline V lookup: CDR1 SQVTM, CDR2 ANQGSEA. Trimming removed 7 bases at V and 2 bases at J, with 15 bases between. CDR3 length: 14 residues. The CDR3 reads CSAARDQTYNEQFF. DNA for the CDR3: TGCAGCGCAGCCCGGGACCAGACCTACAATGAGCAGTTCTTC.

V usage is TRBV5-1 and J usage is TRBJ2-2; TRBD1 agrees at 11 bases. Germline lookup yields CDR1 SGHRS and CDR2 YFSETQ. This CDR3 region has 16 residues. J lost 4 bases, V lost 0 bases, and 2 bases had no gene match. The CDR3 protein is CASSLGGQGATGELFF. CDR3 coding DNA: TGCGCCAGCAGCTTGGGTGGACAGGGGGCCACCGGGGAGCTGTTTTTT.

The chain carries TRBV15 and TRBJ1-2; 8 bases map to TRBD1. The CDR3 totals 14 residues. Losses at the gene ends were 8 bases for V and 0 bases for J; bases not matched to a gene: 5. Per germline, CDR1 LNHNV and CDR2 YYDKDF (reference sequence). CDR3: CATGRDRSNYGYTF. The DNA for the CDR3 is TGTGCCACCGGAAGGGACAGGTCTAACTATGGCTACACCTTC.

This clone was recorded only once. The chain recombines TRBV15 with TRBJ1-5; TRBD1 matches 9 bases. The CDR3 spans 16 residues. The germline CDR1 and CDR2 sequences are LNHNV and YYDKDF (reference sequence). V shed 0 bases, J shed 4 bases, and the junction held 4 bases outside the gene matches. In DNA form, the CDR3 reads TGTGCCACCAGCAGAGATACAGGGGGCGGAAATCAGCCCCAGCATTTT. This sequence encodes CATSRDTGGGNQPQHF.

The rearrangement links TRBV7-9 to TRBJ1-2, with D hard to call. From germline, CDR1 is SEHNR and CDR2 FQNEAQ (reference sequence). This CDR3 spans 14 amino acids. Trimming stripped 3 bases from V and 0 bases from J, with 8 bases between. For the CDR3, the DNA is TGTGCCAGCAGCTTCCTCCGAACTAACTATGGCTACACCTTC. It codes for CASSFLRTNYGYTF.